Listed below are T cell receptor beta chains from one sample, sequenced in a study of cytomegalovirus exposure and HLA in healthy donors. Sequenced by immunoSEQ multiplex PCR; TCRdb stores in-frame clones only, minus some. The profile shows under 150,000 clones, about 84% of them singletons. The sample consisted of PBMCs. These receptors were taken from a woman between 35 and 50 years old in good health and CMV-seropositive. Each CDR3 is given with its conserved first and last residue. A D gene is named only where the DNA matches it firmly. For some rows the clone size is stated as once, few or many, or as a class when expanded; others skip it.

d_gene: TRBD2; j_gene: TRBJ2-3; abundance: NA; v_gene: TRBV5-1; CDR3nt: TGCGCCAGCAGCCCTAAACTAGCGGGAGGCTCAGATACGCAGTATTTT; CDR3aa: CASSPKLAGGSDTQYF
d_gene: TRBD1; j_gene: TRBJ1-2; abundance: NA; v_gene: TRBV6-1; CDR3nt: TGTGCCAGCAGGCCGGGACAGGGGGCGGCCTATGGCTACACCTTC; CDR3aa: CASRPGQGAAYGYTF
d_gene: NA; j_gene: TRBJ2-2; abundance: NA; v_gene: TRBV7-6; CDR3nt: TGTGCCAGCAGCTCGCAACAGGGTTTCAGGAACACCGGGGAGCTGTTTTTT; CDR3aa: CASSSQQGFRNTGELFF
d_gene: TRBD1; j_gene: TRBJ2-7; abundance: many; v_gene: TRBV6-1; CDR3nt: TGTGCCAGCAGTCCCGGGACAGGGCTCTACGAGCAGTACTTC; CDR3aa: CASSPGTGLYEQYF
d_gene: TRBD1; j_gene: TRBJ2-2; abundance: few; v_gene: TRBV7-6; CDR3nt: TGTGCCAGCAGCCCACAGACAGGGACCACCGGGGAGCTGTTTTTT; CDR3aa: CASSPQTGTTGELFF
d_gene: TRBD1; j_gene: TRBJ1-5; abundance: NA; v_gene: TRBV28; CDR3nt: TGTGCCAGCAGTTTACCGGACAGGGATCAGCCCCAGCATTTT; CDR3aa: CASSLPDRDQPQHF
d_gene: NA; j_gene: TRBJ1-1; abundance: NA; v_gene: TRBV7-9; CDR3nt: TGTGCCAGCAGTTCTATGAACACTGAAGCTTTCTTT; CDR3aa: CASSSMNTEAFF
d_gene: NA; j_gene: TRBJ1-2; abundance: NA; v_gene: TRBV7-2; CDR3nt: TGTGCCAGCAGCCCCGGTGGCGGGGGGAAGAGGTATGGCTACACCTTC; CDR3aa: CASSPGGGGKRYGYTF
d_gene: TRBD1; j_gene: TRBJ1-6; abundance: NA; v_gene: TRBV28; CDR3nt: TGTGCCAGCAGTTCCTATCAGGACAGGGAAAGTTATAATTCACCCCTCCACTTT; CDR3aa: CASSSYQDRESYNSPLHF
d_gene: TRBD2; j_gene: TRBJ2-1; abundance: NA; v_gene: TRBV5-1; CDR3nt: TGCGCCAGCACAGATAGCGGGAGCTCGTACAATGAGCAGTTCTTC; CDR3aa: CASTDSGSSYNEQFF